A single sample gave rise to the 9 T cell receptor beta chains below, sequenced in a study of T cell responses to AZD1222 COVID-19 vaccine. Libraries were prepared by immunoSEQ multiplex PCR; TCRdb keeps only in-frame clonotypes and omits some of them. The repertoire has 100,000 to 150,000 clones, 90% of them found once; the top ten carry less than 9%. The sample consisted of peripheral blood, taken on day 0 of AZD1222 vaccination. These receptors originate from an adult in good health.

The CDR3 reads CASSQVWQGAYEQYF. CDR3 in DNA: TGCGCCAGCAGCCAAGTCTGGCAGGGGGCCTACGAGCAGTACTTC. This sequence joins TRBV4-3 and TRBJ2-7, with TRBD1 identical over 7 bases. The length of the CDR3 is 15 residues. Germline loops: CDR1 LGHNA, CDR2 YSLEER. The V segment lost 1 base and the J segment 2 bases; nucleotides outside the gene matches: 5.

This sequence joins TRBV6-1 and TRBJ2-2; unclear D gene. This CDR3 is built from 16 residues. The V end was cut by 3 bases, the J end by 0 bases, with 11 bases between. Per the germline V gene, CDR1 is MNHNS and CDR2 is SASEGT. CDR3 sequence: CASSDLGTANTGELFF. The CDR3 nucleotides read TGTGCCAGCAGTGACCTGGGAACCGCGAACACCGGGGAGCTGTTTTTT.

The chain joins TRBV28 to TRBJ1-6; possibly TRBD1 for D (6 bases). Germline values: CDR1 MDHEN, CDR2 SYDVKM. This CDR3 has 15 residues. Trimming removed 4 bases from V and 10 bases from J, with 17 bases in between. The CDR3 DNA follows: TGTGCCAGCAGTTCCCATATGGGGGCCGGATCACCCCTCCACTTT. It encodes CASSSHMGAGSPLHF.

This chain joins TRBV3-1 (or the pseudogene TRBV3-2) and TRBJ1-1; no definite D call. Germline V CDR1 and CDR2: LGHDT, YNNKEL (reference sequence). V was trimmed by 3 bases and J by 4 bases, leaving 15 bases between them. The CDR3 sequence is 15 residues long. The CDR3 loop reads CASSQTKGEATEAFF. CDR3 sequence (DNA): TGTGCCAGCAGCCAGACAAAGGGAGAGGCCACTGAAGCTTTCTTT.

V gene TRBV7-9 combines with J gene TRBJ2-3; D unclear. Per germline, CDR1 SEHNR and CDR2 FQNEAQ (reference sequence). Trimming pared 1 base from V and 0 bases from J, leaving 2 bases between. CDR3 length: 13 residues. The CDR3 DNA reads TGTGCCAGCAGCTTAGTAAGCACAGATACGCAGTATTTT. Its translation is CASSLVSTDTQYF.

The chain carries TRBV19 and TRBJ1-5, with unresolved D. This CDR3 has 15 amino acids. Trimming stripped 4 bases from V and 1 base from J, with 11 bases between. Per germline, CDR1 LNHDA and CDR2 SQIVND (reference sequence). The chain's CDR3 is CASSTDPYSNQPQHF. CDR3 DNA sequence: TGTGCCAGTAGTACCGACCCTTACAGCAATCAGCCCCAGCATTTT.

A word on this clone: Lacking the conserved final phenylalanine or tryptophan, this CDR3 likely reflects a read error. The DNA is left out, because the CDR3 cannot be placed on it with certainty; the CDR3 is given as TCRdb lists it. This chain connects TRBV3-1 (or the pseudogene TRBV3-2) to TRBJ1-3; TRBD1 reflects the table's D call only, with no check against the DNA. Per the germline V gene, CDR1 is LGHDT and CDR2 is YNNKEL (reference sequence). The CDR3 length equals 13 residues, ends included. The CDR3: CASSQIQIGTPLV.

This clone was counted a few times. The V call is TRBV4-3, the J call TRBJ2-4; D may match TRBD1 or TRBD2 (5 bases each). CDR1 and CDR2 (germline): LGHNA, YSLEER. Trimming left V 0 bases short and J 3 bases short, with 12 bases between. The CDR3 loop spans 16 amino acids. CDR3: CASSQERGRIKNIQYF. Written as DNA, the CDR3 is TGCGCCAGCAGCCAAGAGAGGGGTCGGATCAAAAACATTCAGTACTTC.

The chain combines TRBV7-9 with TRBJ1-2; D not resolved. The CDR3 has 11 residues. V was trimmed by 1 base and J by 12 bases, leaving 9 bases between them. The V gene's germline CDR1 is SEHNR and CDR2 FQNEAQ (reference sequence). The CDR3 here is CASSLGLQDTF. The CDR3 DNA follows: TGTGCCAGCAGCTTAGGGTTGCAGGACACCTTC.